Presented here are 15 T cell receptor beta chains from one specimen sequenced in a study of Graves' ophthalmopathy and Graves' hyperthyroidism. Amplification targeted the TCR beta CDR3 regions, with RNA transcripts as the source material. RT-PCR with HTBI primers came first, then second-round multiplex PCR. TCRdb ran MiXCR on the multiplex PCR reads and lists one entry per CDR3 protein. The sample consists of approximately 700,000 distinct CDR3 sequences, just over 40% of them appearing once. The sample comprised peripheral blood. Every receptor here comes from an adult man with Graves' ophthalmopathy.

V is TRBV2 and J is TRBJ2-2; 8 bases agree with TRBD2. V dropped 6 bases and J dropped 3; count of bases not matched to a gene: 12. This CDR3 has 17 residues. The germline CDR1 and CDR2 sequences are SNHLY and FYNNEI. Written as DNA, the CDR3 is TGTGCCAGCAGGGGATTTAAGCGGGAGACTGACACCGGGGAGCTGTTTTTT. Translated, it gives CASRGFKRETDTGELFF.

The J gene is TRBJ1-5, the V gene TRBV29-1, with D hard to call. Germline V gene sequence: CDR1 SQVTM, CDR2 ANQGSEA. CDR3 length: 12 amino acids. V lost 8 bases and J 2 bases, leaving 10 bases between the germline ends. CDR3 DNA: TGCAGCATGAAGGTCCGCAATCAGCCCCAGCATTTT. Protein sequence: CSMKVRNQPQHF. Drawing the rest from reference TRBV29-1 and TRBJ1-5, the complete variable domain is SAVISQKPSRDICQRGTSLTIQCQVDSQVTMMFWYRQQPGQSLTLIATANQGSEATYESGFVIDKFPISRPNLTFSTLTVSNMSPEDSSIYLCSMKVRNQPQHFGDGTRLSIL.

As concerns this clonotype: With a much larger clone just one base away, this may be a read error. The chain employs TRBV29-1 and TRBJ1-1, with D uncertain. Between the trimmed V and J ends, which lost 4 bases and 0 bases, there was a span of 9 bases. From germline, CDR1 is SQVTM and CDR2 ANQGSEA. This CDR3 contains 13 residues. The CDR3 here is CSVGGILNTEAFF. The CDR3 bases are TGCAGCGTTGGAGGAATATTGAACACTGAAGCTTTCTTT.

In its sample, this clonotype was seen many times. This chain uses TRBV25-1 with TRBJ1-5; D is unresolved. CDR1 and CDR2 (germline): MGHDK, SYGVNS. The CDR3 is made up of 12 amino acids. Deletions cut 2 bases from V and 6 bases from J, with 5 bases between. The CDR3 DNA sequence: TGTGCCAGCAGTGAAAAAGGTCAGCCCCAGCATTTT. It codes for CASSEKGQPQHF.

CDR3 loop: CASTPGRIQETQYF. As DNA, the CDR3 is TGTGCCAGCACCCCGGGACGTATTCAAGAGACCCAGTACTTC. This sequence joins TRBV7-3 and TRBJ2-5, with D perhaps TRBD1 or TRBD2 (5 bases each). This CDR3 contains 14 residues. CDR1 and CDR2 (germline): SGHTA, FQGTGA. Trimming took off 7 bases at V and 2 bases at J, with 14 bases between the two ends.

The table lists this clonotype with a few counts. The V call is TRBV13, the J call TRBJ2-2; possible D gene TRBD1, 5 bases. CDR1 and CDR2 from the germline V gene are PRHDT and FYEKMQ (reference sequence). The CDR3 runs to 15 residues. V was cut by 1 base and J by 5 bases, with 11 bases left in between. In DNA form, the CDR3 reads TGTGCCAGCAGCTTAGCGACAGACCTTACCGGGGAGCTGTTTTTT. This sequence encodes CASSLATDLTGELFF.

This clonotype was counted a single time. Possible read error: a much larger clone is one base away. The chain has TRBV24-1 and TRBJ2-7; possible D gene TRBD2, 5 bases. The V end was cut by 10 bases, the J end by 3 bases, with 24 bases between. Germline lookup yields CDR1 KGHDR and CDR2 SFDVKD. This CDR3 has 16 amino acids. Here the CDR3 reads CATSPLVREKSYEQYF. CDR3 DNA sequence: TGTGCCACGAGCCCTCTTGTACGGGAAAAAAGCTACGAGCAGTACTTC.

In DNA form, the CDR3 reads TGTGCCTGGAGTTATAAAGGGAGATCCTACGAGCAGTACTTC. Encoded protein: CAWSYKGRSYEQYF. The rearrangement uses TRBV30 and TRBJ2-7; TRBD2 might be the D (5 bases). Per the germline V gene, CDR1 is GTSNPN and CDR2 is SVGIG (reference sequence). The CDR3 totals 14 residues. Trimming shortened V by 2 bases and J by 1 base, and 12 bases separated the two germline ends.

V is TRBV27 and J is TRBJ1-6; D might be TRBD1 (6 bases). Trimming left V 3 bases short and J 10 bases short, with 16 bases between. The CDR3 sequence is 15 residues long. CDR1 and CDR2 (germline): MNHEY, SMNVEV (reference sequence). The CDR3: CASSLKTGAGSPLHF. In DNA, the CDR3 is TGTGCCAGCAGTTTGAAGACAGGAGCAGGGTCACCCCTCCACTTT.

This clonotype came up many times. V usage is TRBV7-8 and J usage is TRBJ1-4, with TRBD1 identical over 7 bases. Germline assignment: CDR1 SGHVS and CDR2 FQNEAQ. J gave up 15 bases and V 6 bases, and 16 bases lay outside the gene matches. The CDR3 spans 14 residues. The CDR3 region is CASRPHETTGSLFF. CDR3 nucleotide sequence: TGTGCCAGCAGACCACATGAGACGACAGGGTCTTTGTTTTTT.

Of note for this clonotype: Just one base apart from a much larger clone, this may be a read error. The chain joins TRBV7-9 to TRBJ1-4; TRBD1 matches at 7 bases. Per the germline V gene, CDR1 is SEHNR and CDR2 is FQNEAQ (reference sequence). CDR3 length: 14 amino acids. V was pared by 2 bases and J by 9 bases, with 6 bases of the junction left unmatched. CDR3 bases: TGTGCCAGCAGCTTACAACAGGGGAATCAAAAACTGTTTTTT. This translates into CASSLQQGNQKLFF.

This clonotype has a handful of counts. One end of the junction is discordant with germline, which a read error may explain. CDR3 protein: CASSAGDSSGNTIYF. The CDR3 DNA is TGTGCCAGCAGTGCTGGGGACAGCTCTGGAAACACCATATATTTT. The chain uses TRBV10-3 and TRBJ1-3; 7 nucleotides line up with TRBD1. Germline CDR1 is ENHRY and CDR2 is SYGVKD. The CDR3 contains 15 residues.

The chain carries TRBV19 and TRBJ1-5; D remains ambiguous. The ends were cut back, 6 bases at V and 6 bases at J, with 18 bases in the middle. Germline CDR1 LNHDA, CDR2 SQIVND (reference sequence). CDR3 size: 15 residues. CDR3 sequence reads: CASSSLGQSLQPQHF. The CDR3 bases are TGTGCCAGTAGCAGTTTAGGGCAATCCCTTCAGCCCCAGCATTTT.

This clonotype was seen only a few times. The chain has TRBV5-1 and TRBJ1-1; TRBD1 matches at 7 bases. This CDR3 contains 16 residues. In germline, CDR1 is SGHRS, CDR2 YFSETQ. J was trimmed by 5 bases and V by 5 bases; bases with no gene match: 15. CDR3 sequence (DNA): TGCGCCAGCAGACCCGCCGGGACAGTAGGGTTGACTGAAGCTTTCTTT. Its protein product is CASRPAGTVGLTEAFF.

This clonotype was counted ten times or more. The genes are TRBV7-9 and TRBJ1-5; tentatively, D is TRBD1 (5 bases). This CDR3 has 13 residues. Trimming shortened V by 1 base and J by 7 bases, and 8 bases separated the two germline ends. Per the germline V gene, CDR1 is SEHNR and CDR2 is FQNEAQ (reference sequence). CDR3 residues: CASSLDWGQPQHF. The CDR3 DNA sequence: TGTGCCAGCAGCTTAGACTGGGGGCAGCCCCAGCATTTT.